Below are 20 T cell receptor beta chains sequenced from a single sample in a study of CD8+CD57+ T cells in acquired aplastic anemia. Genomic DNA constituted the template upon which TCR beta VDJ and CDR3 profiling was performed. TCRdb redid the calling of the reads with MiXCR, one entry per CDR3 protein. Of around 170,000 distinct CDR3 sequences in the sample, approximately 60% were seen once. The specimen was sorted CD4+, CD8+, or CD8+CD57+ T cells (not recorded which) from PBMCs. The receptor source for this set is a human donor in good health.

This clonotype was picked up a small number of times. This sequence joins TRBV7-6 and TRBJ2-7; D is uncertain. The length of the CDR3 is 10 residues. Trimming took off 11 bases at V and 5 bases at J, with 10 bases between the two ends. Germline V lookup: CDR1 SGHVS, CDR2 FNYEAQ. The CDR3 DNA is TGTGCCGACGGATCTAACGAGCAGTACTTC. Translating gives CADGSNEQYF.

This clonotype came up many times. The genes are TRBV12-3 or TRBV12-4 and TRBJ2-7, with a tentative D call TRBD1 (6 bases). The CDR3 sequence is 17 residues long. V was clipped by 4 bases and J by 3 bases, with 22 bases between them. The CDR3 region has the DNA TGTGCCAGCAGTTCCACCCTATACAGGGATCGGATCTACGAGCAGTACTTC. Its protein product is CASSSTLYRDRIYEQYF.

The chain combines TRBV13 with TRBJ2-7; tentative D call: TRBD2 (7 bases). The CDR3 has 15 amino acids. Trimming took off 5 bases at V and 0 bases at J, with 14 bases between the two ends. The germline V gene encodes CDR1 PRHDT and CDR2 FYEKMQ (reference sequence). Here the CDR3 DNA reads TGTGCCAGCAGCCCCCGGGGGGCAAGCTCCTACGAGCAGTACTTC. It encodes CASSPRGASSYEQYF.

Note on this clonotype: The junction departs from germline at one end; a sequencing error may be responsible. This sequence joins TRBV15 and TRBJ1-5; D unclear. The CDR3 is 15 residues long. CDR1 and CDR2 (germline): LNHNV, YYDKDF (reference sequence). CDR3 bases: TGTGCCACCAGCGGAGACGATAGAGGCAATCAGCCCCAGCATTTT. It specifies CATSGDDRGNQPQHF.

The chain carries TRBV24-1 and TRBJ2-2; possible D gene TRBD1, 5 bases. Germline CDR1 reads KGHDR; CDR2 reads SFDVKD. The V and J ends lost 4 bases and 5 bases respectively, with 16 bases between them. The CDR3 is 16 amino acids. CDR3 region: CATSDQSGSRTGELFF. The CDR3, as DNA: TGTGCCACCAGTGACCAATCAGGGTCACGAACCGGGGAGCTGTTTTTT.

V gene TRBV5-1 combines with J gene TRBJ2-5; a weak D match, TRBD2 (5 bases). Germline CDR1 and CDR2: SGHRS and YFSETQ. Trimming took off 0 bases at V and 5 bases at J, with 8 bases between the two ends. The CDR3 is 13 amino acids. CDR3 sequence reads: CASSLGRRETQYF. As DNA, the CDR3 is TGCGCCAGCAGCTTGGGGAGGCGGGAGACCCAGTACTTC.

A word on this clonotype: Its ends do not fully match the called genes, so a read error is possible. This sequence joins TRBV6-2 or TRBV6-3 and TRBJ2-7; 9 bases fit TRBD1. Per germline, CDR1 MNHEY and CDR2 SVGEGT. The CDR3 sequence is 15 residues long. CDR3 sequence: CASGYGTGLLYEQYF. CDR3 bases: TGTGCCAGCGGTTACGGGACAGGGCTCCTCTACGAGCAGTACTTC.

The chain recombines TRBV19 with TRBJ2-1, with D possibly TRBD1 on 5 matching bases. V lost 5 bases and J lost 0, with 11 bases in between. This CDR3 contains 15 residues. CDR1 and CDR2 (germline): LNHDA, SQIVND (reference sequence). CDR3 in amino acids: CASSQLTDSYNEQFF. In DNA form, the CDR3 reads TGTGCCAGTAGTCAGCTGACAGACTCCTACAATGAGCAGTTCTTC.

The chain employs TRBV7-2 and TRBJ2-7; 11 positions agree with TRBD2. The CDR3 length is 17 residues. With V trimmed by 0 bases and J by 6 bases, 10 bases remained unmatched. CDR1 SGHTA and CDR2 FQGNSA come from the germline V gene. The CDR3 spells CASSLAGAGTSGIEQYF. As DNA, the CDR3 is TGTGCCAGCAGCTTAGCGGGTGCCGGGACTAGCGGAATCGAGCAGTACTTC. Using reference TRBV7-2 and TRBJ2-7 for the parts outside the CDR3, the full variable domain is GAGVSQSPSNKVTEKGKDVELRCDPISGHTALYWYRQSLGQGLEFLIYFQGNSAPDKSGLPSDRFSAERTGGSVSTLTIQRTQQEDSAVYLCASSLAGAGTSGIEQYFGPGTRLTVT.

The rearrangement uses TRBV29-1 and TRBJ2-2; TRBD1 agrees at 10 bases. The CDR3 consists of 14 residues. The germline V gene encodes CDR1 SQVTM and CDR2 ANQGSEA. V lost 7 bases, J lost 7 bases, and 9 bases stayed unmatched. CDR3 loop: CSAPNRDRGGELFF. The CDR3 DNA follows: TGCAGCGCCCCAAACCGGGACAGGGGCGGGGAGCTGTTTTTT.

The rearrangement joins TRBV30 to TRBJ2-1; 12 bases match TRBD2. The CDR3 is 16 residues long. The V and J ends lost 2 bases and 8 bases, in that order; junction bases with no gene match: 10. From germline, CDR1 is GTSNPN and CDR2 SVGIG (reference sequence). CDR3 coding DNA: TGTGCCTGGAGTTCCTTCCTAGCGGGAGGGCCTCATGAGCAGTTCTTC. Translating gives CAWSSFLAGGPHEQFF. The whole variable domain, remainder taken from reference TRBV30 and TRBJ2-1, is SQTIHQWPATLVQPVGSPLSLECTVEGTSNPNLYWYRQAAGRGLQLLFYSVGIGQISSEVPQNLSASRPQDRQFILSSKKLLLSDSGFYLCAWSSFLAGGPHEQFFGPGTRLTVL.

This clonotype was counted between two and nine times. V and J are TRBV10-1 and TRBJ2-6, with a tentative D call TRBD1 (6 bases). The germline V and J ends were trimmed by 6 bases and 7 bases, with 16 bases remaining between them. Per the germline V gene, CDR1 is WNHNN and CDR2 is SYGVQD (reference sequence). The CDR3 contains 15 residues. CDR3 coding DNA: TGCGCCAGCAGCCCCGACAGGATAGGTGCCAACGTCCTGACTTTC. Translation gives CASSPDRIGANVLTF.

The chain joins TRBV7-2 to TRBJ2-5; D not resolved. From germline, CDR1 is SGHTA and CDR2 FQGNSA. The CDR3 sequence is 13 residues long. V was cut by 4 bases and J by 4 bases, with 10 bases left in between. CDR3 amino acids: CASSSPLRETQYF. The CDR3, as DNA: TGTGCCAGCAGCTCCCCCCTGCGAGAGACCCAGTACTTC.

This clonotype was picked up one time. The chain joins TRBV5-1 to TRBJ2-1; D gene unclear. From germline, CDR1 is SGHRS and CDR2 YFSETQ. The CDR3 runs to 14 residues. Trimming shortened V by 0 bases and J by 6 bases, and 10 bases separated the two germline ends. The CDR3 DNA is TGCGCCAGCAGCTTGGCCGTGACTGGCAATGAGCAGTTCTTC. Translation gives CASSLAVTGNEQFF.

V usage is TRBV20-1 and J usage is TRBJ2-3, with 7 bases fitting TRBD1. The CDR3 covers 14 residues. J was trimmed by 4 bases and V by 2 bases; bases with no gene match: 6. The germline gives CDR1 DFQATT, CDR2 SNEGSKA (reference sequence). CDR3 nucleotides: TGCAGTGCTAGATATCCAGGGGGTCCAGATACGCAGTATTTT. Protein product: CSARYPGGPDTQYF.

This clonotype has at least ten counts. The chain carries TRBV7-8 and TRBJ1-5; TRBD1 matches at 8 bases. V lost 5 bases and J lost 0; bases outside the gene matches: 9. This CDR3 is built from 17 residues. Germline V gene data show CDR1 as SGHVS and CDR2 as FQNEAQ. CDR3 protein: CASSRDRGTDSNQPQHF. CDR3 bases: TGTGCCAGCAGCCGAGACAGGGGAACCGATAGCAATCAGCCCCAGCATTTT.

In this sample, this clonotype turned up many times. The chain carries TRBV5-1 and TRBJ2-7; unclear D gene. Germline CDR1 reads SGHRS; CDR2 reads YFSETQ. V lost 4 bases to trimming and J lost 1 base, with 9 bases between them. The CDR3 sequence is 13 residues long. The CDR3 DNA is TGCGCCAGCAGCCCGGACGGATCCTACGAGCAGTACTTC. It translates to CASSPDGSYEQYF.

The chain employs TRBV15 and TRBJ2-4, with D tentatively TRBD1 (6 bases). Germline V gives CDR1 LNHNV, CDR2 YYDKDF (reference sequence). This CDR3 comprises 15 residues. V gave up 1 base and J gave up 2 bases, with 9 bases separating them. The chain's CDR3 is CATSRVGTTKNIQYF. The DNA of the CDR3 is TGTGCCACCAGCAGAGTCGGGACAACCAAAAACATTCAGTACTTC.

The rearrangement uses TRBV5-4 and TRBJ2-5; tentative D call: TRBD1 (7 bases). The germline V gene encodes CDR1 SGHNT and CDR2 YYREEE (reference sequence). Trimming took 4 bases from V and 4 from J, leaving 14 bases between them. The CDR3 is made up of 14 amino acids. The CDR3 region has the DNA TGTGCCAGCAGCCCGACAGGGAGGCGAGAGACCCAGTACTTC. This encodes CASSPTGRRETQYF.

V usage is TRBV5-1 and J usage is TRBJ1-3, with D unclear. The CDR3 runs to 15 residues. V lost 1 base, J lost 2 bases, and 10 bases lay in between. CDR1 is SGHRS, CDR2 YFSETQ, per germline. CDR3 nucleotide sequence: TGCGCCAGCAGCTTGATCGGTGTTACTGGAAACACCATATATTTT. Translated, it gives CASSLIGVTGNTIYF. Full variable domain (outside the CDR3, taken from reference TRBV5-1 and TRBJ1-3): KAGVTQTPRYLIKTRGQQVTLSCSPISGHRSVSWYQQTPGQGLQFLFEYFSETQRNKGNFPGRFSGRQFSNSRSEMNVSTLELGDSALYLCASSLIGVTGNTIYFGEGSWLTVV.